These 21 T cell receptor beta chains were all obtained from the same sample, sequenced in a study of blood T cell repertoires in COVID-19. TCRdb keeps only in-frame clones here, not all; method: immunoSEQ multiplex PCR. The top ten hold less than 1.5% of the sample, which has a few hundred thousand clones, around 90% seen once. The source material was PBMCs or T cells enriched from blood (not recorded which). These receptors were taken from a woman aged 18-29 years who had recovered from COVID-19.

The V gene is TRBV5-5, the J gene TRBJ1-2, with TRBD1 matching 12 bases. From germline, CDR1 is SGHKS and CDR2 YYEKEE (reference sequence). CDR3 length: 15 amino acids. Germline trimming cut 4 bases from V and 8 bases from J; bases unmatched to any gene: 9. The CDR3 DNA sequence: TGTGCCAGCAGCCTGACCGGGACAGGGGGCGTAGGCTACACCTTC. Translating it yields CASSLTGTGGVGYTF.

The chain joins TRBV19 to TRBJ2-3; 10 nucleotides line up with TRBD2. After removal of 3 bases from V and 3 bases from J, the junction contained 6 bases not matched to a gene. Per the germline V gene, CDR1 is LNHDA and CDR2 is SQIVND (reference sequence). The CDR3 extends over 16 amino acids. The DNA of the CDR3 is TGTGCCAGTAGTATGGGAGCGGGGGGGATTACAGATACGCAGTATTTT. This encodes CASSMGAGGITDTQYF.

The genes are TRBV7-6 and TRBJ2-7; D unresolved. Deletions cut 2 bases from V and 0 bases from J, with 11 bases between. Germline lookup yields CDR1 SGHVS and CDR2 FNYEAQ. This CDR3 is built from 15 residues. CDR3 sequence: CASSLNVGISYEQYF. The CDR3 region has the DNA TGTGCCAGCAGCTTAAACGTTGGCATCTCCTACGAGCAGTACTTC. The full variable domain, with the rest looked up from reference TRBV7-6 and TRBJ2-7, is GAGVSQSPRYKVTKRGQDVALRCDPISGHVSLYWYRQALGQGPEFLTYFNYEAQQDKSGLPNDRFSAERPEGSISTLTIQRTEQRDSAMYRCASSLNVGISYEQYFGPGTRLTVT.

This chain's CDR3 is CASSLGLAPYEQYF. In DNA, the CDR3 is TGCGCCAGCAGCTTGGGACTAGCGCCCTACGAGCAGTACTTC. V gene TRBV5-1 combines with J gene TRBJ2-7; 8 bases are a match to TRBD2. Germline loops: CDR1 SGHRS, CDR2 YFSETQ. This CDR3 contains 14 residues. The trim removed 0 bases at V and 2 bases at J, leaving 1 base unmatched.

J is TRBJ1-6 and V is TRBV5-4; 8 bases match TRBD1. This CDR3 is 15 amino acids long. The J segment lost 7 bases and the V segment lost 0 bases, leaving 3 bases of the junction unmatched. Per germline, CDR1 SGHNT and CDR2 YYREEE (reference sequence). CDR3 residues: CASSLDRDRNSPLHF. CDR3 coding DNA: TGTGCCAGCAGCTTGGACCGGGACAGGAATTCACCCCTCCACTTT.

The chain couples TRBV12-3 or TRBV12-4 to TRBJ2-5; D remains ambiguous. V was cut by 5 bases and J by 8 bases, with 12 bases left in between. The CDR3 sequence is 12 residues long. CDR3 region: CASSRGHPTQYF. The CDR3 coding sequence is TGTGCCAGCAGTCGAGGCCATCCAACCCAGTACTTC.

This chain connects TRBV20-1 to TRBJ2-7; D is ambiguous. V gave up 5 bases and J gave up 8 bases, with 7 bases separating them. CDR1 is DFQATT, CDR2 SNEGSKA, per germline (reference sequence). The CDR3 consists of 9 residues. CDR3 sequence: CSAGPQQYF. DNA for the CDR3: TGCAGTGCTGGGCCCCAGCAGTACTTC.

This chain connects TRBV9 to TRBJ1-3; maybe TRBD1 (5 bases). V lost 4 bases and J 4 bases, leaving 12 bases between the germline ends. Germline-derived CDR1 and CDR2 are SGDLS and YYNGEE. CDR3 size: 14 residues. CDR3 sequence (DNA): TGTGCCAGCAGCCTCGGAGGGGTAGGAAACACCATATATTTT. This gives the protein CASSLGGVGNTIYF.

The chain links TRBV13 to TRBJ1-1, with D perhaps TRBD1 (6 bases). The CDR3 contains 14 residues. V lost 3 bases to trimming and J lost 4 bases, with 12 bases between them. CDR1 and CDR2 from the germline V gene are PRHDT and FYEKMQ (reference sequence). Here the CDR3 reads CASSLGARPTEAFF. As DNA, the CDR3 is TGTGCCAGCAGCTTGGGGGCTCGGCCCACTGAAGCTTTCTTT.

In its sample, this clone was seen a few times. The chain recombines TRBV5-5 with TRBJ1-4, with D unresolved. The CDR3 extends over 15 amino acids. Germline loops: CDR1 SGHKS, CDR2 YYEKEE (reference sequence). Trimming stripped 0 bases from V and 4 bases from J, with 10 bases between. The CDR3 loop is CASSLASVVNEKLFF. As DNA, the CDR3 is TGTGCCAGCAGCTTGGCCTCAGTGGTTAATGAAAAACTGTTTTTT.

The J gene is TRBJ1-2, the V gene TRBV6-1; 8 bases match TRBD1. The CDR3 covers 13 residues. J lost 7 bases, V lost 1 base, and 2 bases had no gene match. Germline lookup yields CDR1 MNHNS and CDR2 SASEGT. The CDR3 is CASSEGQGLGYTF. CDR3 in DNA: TGTGCCAGCAGTGAAGGACAGGGGCTTGGCTACACCTTC.

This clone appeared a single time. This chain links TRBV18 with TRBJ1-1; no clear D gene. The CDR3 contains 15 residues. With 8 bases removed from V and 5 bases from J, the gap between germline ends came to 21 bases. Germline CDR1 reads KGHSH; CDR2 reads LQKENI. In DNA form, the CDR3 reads TGTGCCAGCCGGGGAGGAGGGATTCGTTTGACTGAAGCTTTCTTT. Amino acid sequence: CASRGGGIRLTEAFF.

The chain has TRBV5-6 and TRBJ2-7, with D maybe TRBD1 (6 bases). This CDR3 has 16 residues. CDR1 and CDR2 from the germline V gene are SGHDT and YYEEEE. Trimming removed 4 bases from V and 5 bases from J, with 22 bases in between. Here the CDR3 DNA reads TGTGCCAGCAGCCCCGGGACACTCTACGGTCGCGACGAGCAGTACTTC. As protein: CASSPGTLYGRDEQYF. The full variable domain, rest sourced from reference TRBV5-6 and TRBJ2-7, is DAGVTQSPTHLIKTRGQQVTLRCSPKSGHDTVSWYQQALGQGPQFIFQYYEEEERQRGNFPDRFSGHQFPNYSSELNVNALLLGDSALYLCASSPGTLYGRDEQYFGPGTRLTVT.

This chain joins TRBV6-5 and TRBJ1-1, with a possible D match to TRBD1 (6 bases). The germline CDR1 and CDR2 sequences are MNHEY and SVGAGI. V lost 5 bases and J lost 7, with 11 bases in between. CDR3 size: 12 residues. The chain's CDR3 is CASSRRDNEAFF. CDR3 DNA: TGTGCCAGCAGTCGTCGGGACAATGAAGCTTTCTTT.

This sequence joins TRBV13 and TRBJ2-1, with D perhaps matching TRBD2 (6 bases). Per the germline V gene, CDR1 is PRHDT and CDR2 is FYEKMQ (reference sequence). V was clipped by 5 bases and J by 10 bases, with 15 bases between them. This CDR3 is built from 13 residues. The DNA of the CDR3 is TGTGCCAGCAGCGGAGGCACGGAGGGGGAGCAGTTCTTC. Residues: CASSGGTEGEQFF.

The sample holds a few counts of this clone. For the CDR3, the DNA is TGTGCCAGCAGTTCCCGGGAACCTATCTATGGCTACACCTTC. This translates into CASSSREPIYGYTF. The chain carries TRBV5-4 and TRBJ1-2; D not resolved. The CDR3 loop spans 14 amino acids. The V gene lost 5 bases and the J gene lost 4 bases, with 15 bases spanning the gap. Per germline, CDR1 SGHNT and CDR2 YYREEE (reference sequence). The variable domain in full, completed from reference TRBV5-4 and TRBJ1-2, reads ETGVTQSPTHLIKTRGQQVTLRCSSQSGHNTVSWYQQALGQGPQFIFQYYREEENGRGNFPPRFSGLQFPNYSSELNVNALELDDSALYLCASSSREPIYGYTFGSGTRLTVV.

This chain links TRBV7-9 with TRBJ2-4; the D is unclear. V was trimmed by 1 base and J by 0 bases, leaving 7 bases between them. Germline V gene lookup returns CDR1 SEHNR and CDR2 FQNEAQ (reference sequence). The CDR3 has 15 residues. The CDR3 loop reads CASSLDEVAKNIQYF. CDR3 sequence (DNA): TGTGCCAGCAGCTTAGATGAGGTAGCCAAAAACATTCAGTACTTC.

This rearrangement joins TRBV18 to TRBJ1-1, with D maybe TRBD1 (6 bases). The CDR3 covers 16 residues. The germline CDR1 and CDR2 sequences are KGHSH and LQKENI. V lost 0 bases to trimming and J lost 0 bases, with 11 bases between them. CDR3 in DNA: TGTGCCAGCTCACCACCGCGGACAGACCTGAACACTGAAGCTTTCTTT. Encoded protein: CASSPPRTDLNTEAFF.

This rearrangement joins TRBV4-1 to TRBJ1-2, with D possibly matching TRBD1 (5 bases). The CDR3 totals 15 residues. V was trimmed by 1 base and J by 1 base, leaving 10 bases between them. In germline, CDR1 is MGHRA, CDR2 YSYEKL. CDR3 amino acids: CASSQVDILNYGYTF. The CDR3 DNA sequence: TGCGCCAGCAGCCAAGTGGACATCCTTAACTATGGCTACACCTTC.

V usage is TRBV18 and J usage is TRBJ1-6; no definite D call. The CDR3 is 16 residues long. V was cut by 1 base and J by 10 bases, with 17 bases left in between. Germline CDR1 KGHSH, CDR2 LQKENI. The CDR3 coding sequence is TGTGCCAGCTCACCACACGGGGTAGCAAGCAACTCACCCCTCCACTTT. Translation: CASSPHGVASNSPLHF.

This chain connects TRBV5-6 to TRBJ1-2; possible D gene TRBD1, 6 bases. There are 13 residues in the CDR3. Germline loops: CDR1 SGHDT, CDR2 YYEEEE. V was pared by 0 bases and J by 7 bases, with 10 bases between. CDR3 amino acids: CASSLAQGSGYTF. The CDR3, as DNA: TGTGCCAGCAGCTTGGCACAGGGATCTGGCTACACCTTC.